This T cell receptor beta chain originates from a study of cytomegalovirus exposure and HLA in healthy donors. Study as a whole: Genetic ancestry analysis placed about 76% of the 410 or so donors that were genotyped in the Caucasian-associated cluster. The study's findings and limits: Some highly shared sequence variants likely arose as a pipeline artifact. Within a later analysis, the majority of CMV-associated TCR beta chains appeared HLA-restricted.

Remarks on this clone: Its antigen is unknown.

CDR1 and CDR2 (germline): SGHTA, FQGNSA. The CDR3 runs to 15 residues. The V and J ends lost 3 bases and 0 bases respectively, with 8 bases between them. Vbeta (60) and Jbeta (13) primers were used in the PCR. Source study methods: Roughly 76 million unique TCR beta chains, 10 million to 13 million of them shared, were counted by a later analysis. Produced via immunoSEQ multiplex PCR; TCRdb's table is partial and in-frame only. D and trimming come from the DNA, and the V and J calls and clone size come from that table. The sample carries approximately 92,000 clones, 69% recorded once. This TCR was sampled from a man in his forties or fifties in good health and CMV-seronegative. The sample taken for sequencing was PBMCs. V gene TRBV7-2 combines with J gene TRBJ1-4; no clear D gene. CDR3 loop: CASSLLAATNEKLFF. The CDR3 nucleotides are TGTGCCAGCAGCTTGTTGGCGGCAACTAATGAAAAACTGTTTTTT. The full variable domain, rest sourced from reference TRBV7-2 and TRBJ1-4, is GAGVSQSPSNKVTEKGKDVELRCDPISGHTALYWYRQSLGQGLEFLIYFQGNSAPDKSGLPSDRFSAERTGGSVSTLTIQRTQQEDSAVYLCASSLLAATNEKLFFGSGTQLSVL.